The T cell receptor beta chain under discussion was sequenced for a study of cytotoxic CD8 clonotypes in ibrutinib-treated CLL. Study information: Across samples, productive templates numbered over 200,000 and productive rearrangements reached about 99,000 on average. Study observations and caveats: Patients had baseline clonality above age-matched healthy donors, and this clonality moved with circulating CD8+ T-cell counts.

This clone was counted once. Its antigen is currently unknown. Clones were sequenced by immunoSEQ multiplex PCR, and TCRdb holds only the in-frame ones, with some missing. The sample comprises 110,000 to 150,000 clones, about 78% of which are singletons, and 5% to 5.5% rests with the top ten. Germline V CDR1 and CDR2: SEHNR, FQNEAQ (reference sequence). This CDR3 has 15 residues. The junction had 10 bases not matched to a gene; V was cut back by 5 bases and J by 6 bases. The rearrangement joins TRBV7-9 to TRBJ2-7; TRBD2 matches at 10 bases. This TCR came from a human donor with chronic lymphocytic leukemia. This specimen was PBMCs, taken after 24 months of ibrutinib treatment. CDR3 in amino acids: CASSPRRAGGLEQYF. The CDR3 bases are TGTGCCAGCAGCCCCCGGCGAGCGGGAGGGCTCGAGCAGTACTTC.